A single sample is the source of the 17 T cell receptor beta chains below, sequenced in a study of TIL therapy for anti-PD-1-resistant metastatic lung cancer. Sequencing used immunoSEQ v3. Clones were sequenced by immunoSEQ multiplex PCR, and TCRdb holds only the in-frame ones, with some missing. Among about 100,000 clones listed, 50% to 70% were seen once. Regarding time point: pre-treatment sample, taken before nivolumab and TIL therapy. Pleural nodules or supraclavicular lymph nodes made up most of the excised metastases sampled. Specimen: tumor tissue, collected at baseline. These receptors were obtained from a person aged 25 to 85 with non-small cell lung cancer.

The table lists this clone with a few counts. The chain is built from TRBV9 and TRBJ2-7, with D hard to call. CDR3 length equals 15 residues. Trimming left V 0 bases short and J 6 bases short, with 16 bases between. CDR1 is SGDLS, CDR2 YYNGEE, per germline. This CDR3 reads CASSVEPSGSAEQYF. The CDR3 nucleotides are TGTGCCAGCAGCGTAGAGCCTAGTGGGTCGGCCGAGCAGTACTTC.

This chain connects TRBV7-2 to TRBJ2-5; a possible D gene is TRBD2 (7 bases). The CDR3 sequence is 15 residues long. Per the germline V gene, CDR1 is SGHTA and CDR2 is FQGNSA. Trimming stripped 5 bases from V and 5 bases from J, with 18 bases between. The chain's CDR3 is CASSLGGAGGETQYF. The CDR3, as DNA: TGTGCCAGCAGCCTCGGGGGCGCCGGGGGGGAGACCCAGTACTTC. The full variable domain, rest sourced from reference TRBV7-2 and TRBJ2-5, is GAGVSQSPSNKVTEKGKDVELRCDPISGHTALYWYRQSLGQGLEFLIYFQGNSAPDKSGLPSDRFSAERTGGSVSTLTIQRTQQEDSAVYLCASSLGGAGGETQYFGPGTRLLVL.

In regard to this clone: The sample contains more than one DNA sequence encoding this CDR3. The CDR3 reads CASSLGQSYEQYF. The CDR3, as DNA: TGTGCCAGCAGTTTAGGGCAGTCCTACGAGCAGTACTTC. The chain employs TRBV12-3 or TRBV12-4 and TRBJ2-7; D gene unclear. The V end was cut by 1 base, the J end by 1 base, with 5 bases between. The CDR3 has 13 residues.

V is TRBV5-5 and J is TRBJ1-1, with unresolved D. The CDR3 sequence is 13 residues long. CDR1 and CDR2 (germline): SGHKS, YYEKEE (reference sequence). Trimming removed 1 base from V and 1 base from J, with 5 bases in between. The CDR3 DNA follows: TGTGCCAGCAGCTTGCTCTCGAACACTGAAGCTTTCTTT. Protein: CASSLLSNTEAFF.

The J gene is TRBJ2-2, the V gene TRBV27; 7 bases fit TRBD1. Trimming took 6 bases from V and 4 from J; bases not matched to a gene: 8. CDR1 is MNHEY and CDR2 is SMNVEV in the germline V gene (reference sequence). The CDR3 spans 15 residues. The CDR3 loop is CASRPPGQITGELFF. The CDR3 DNA is TGTGCCAGCAGGCCCCCGGGACAGATCACCGGGGAGCTGTTTTTT.

This clone was seen only once. The chain uses TRBV7-8 and TRBJ2-7; 13 bases map to TRBD2. CDR1 is SGHVS, CDR2 FQNEAQ, per germline. After removal of 3 bases from V and 3 bases from J, the junction contained 2 bases not matched to a gene. There are 15 residues in the CDR3. The CDR3 region is CASSFRTSGSYEQYF. The CDR3 DNA reads TGTGCCAGCAGCTTCCGGACTAGCGGGAGCTACGAGCAGTACTTC.

The gene calls are TRBV7-3 and TRBJ2-3, with 10 bases aligning to TRBD2. The V and J ends lost 5 bases and 2 bases, in that order; junction bases with no gene match: 4. The CDR3 is 15 amino acids. The V gene's germline CDR1 is SGHTA and CDR2 FQGTGA. CDR3 in DNA: TGTGCCAGCAGCCCTAGCGGGGGATTCACAGATACGCAGTATTTT. Translation: CASSPSGGFTDTQYF.

This clone was observed a handful of times. The chain carries TRBV28 and TRBJ2-7; 11 bases map to TRBD2. Trimming took 5 bases from V and 5 from J; bases not matched to a gene: 8. This CDR3 contains 15 residues. Germline CDR1 is MDHEN and CDR2 is SYDVKM. CDR3 protein: CASSQIGLAGNEQYF. The CDR3 DNA reads TGTGCCAGCAGTCAGATCGGACTAGCGGGTAACGAGCAGTACTTC. The whole variable domain, filled in from reference TRBV28 and TRBJ2-7, reads DVKVTQSSRYLVKRTGEKVFLECVQDMDHENMFWYRQDPGLGLRLIYFSYDVKMKEKGDIPEGYSVSREKKERFSLILESASTNQTSMYLCASSQIGLAGNEQYFGPGTRLTVT.

This clone came up a few times. The J gene is TRBJ2-6, the V gene TRBV5-4; D not certain. The CDR3 is 16 amino acids. V was trimmed by 4 bases and J by 0 bases, leaving 11 bases between them. Germline CDR1 SGHNT, CDR2 YYREEE (reference sequence). DNA for the CDR3: TGTGCCAGCAGCCTGGGGTTAAGCTCTGGGGCCAACGTCCTGACTTTC. Amino acids: CASSLGLSSGANVLTF.

This clone has a handful of counts. The chain couples TRBV5-1 to TRBJ1-6; D not certain. This CDR3 has 12 amino acids. Germline V gives CDR1 SGHRS, CDR2 YFSETQ. Deletions cut 0 bases from V and 7 bases from J, with 2 bases between. The CDR3: CASSLGNSPLHF. The CDR3 DNA reads TGCGCCAGCAGCTTGGGAAATTCACCCCTCCACTTT.

V usage is TRBV6-6 and J usage is TRBJ2-3, with D perhaps assigned TRBD1 or TRBD2 (5 bases each). V was clipped by 6 bases and J by 0 bases, with 7 bases between them. Germline lookup yields CDR1 MNHNY and CDR2 SVGAGI (reference sequence). The CDR3 has 13 amino acids. CDR3 DNA: TGTGCCAGCAGCCGGGACAGCACAGATACGCAGTATTTT. This sequence encodes CASSRDSTDTQYF.

This rearrangement joins TRBV9 to TRBJ2-5; perhaps D is TRBD1 or TRBD2 (6 bases each). The V end was cut by 4 bases, the J end by 1 base, with 14 bases between. The CDR3 contains 15 residues. The germline gives CDR1 SGDLS, CDR2 YYNGEE. The CDR3 spells CASSLWGAFQETQYF. The CDR3 DNA is TGTGCCAGCAGCCTATGGGGGGCCTTCCAAGAGACCCAGTACTTC.

The chain carries TRBV6-1 and TRBJ1-2, with no clear D. V was shortened by 2 bases and J by 8 bases, with 3 bases between the two germline ends. This CDR3 comprises 10 residues. In germline, CDR1 is MNHNS, CDR2 SASEGT. CDR3 sequence (DNA): TGTGCCAGCAGTGAAATAGGCTACACCTTC. Its translation: CASSEIGYTF.

This clone was counted a few times. V usage is TRBV18 and J usage is TRBJ2-1; D not resolved. With 2 bases removed from V and 5 bases from J, the gap between germline ends came to 10 bases. The germline V gene has CDR1 KGHSH and CDR2 LQKENI. This CDR3 comprises 14 residues. The CDR3 DNA reads as TGTGCCAGCTCACCAATAAGATCGCACAATGAGCAGTTCTTC. Its translation: CASSPIRSHNEQFF.

There are a few counts of this clone. The CDR3 DNA follows: TGTGCCAGCAGAAGCTCAGGGTTAACTGAAGCTTTCTTT. Its translation: CASRSSGLTEAFF. The chain uses TRBV6-5 and TRBJ1-1; TRBD1 might be the D (5 bases). V lost 6 bases and J 5 bases, leaving 13 bases between the germline ends. The CDR3 has 13 residues. Germline loops: CDR1 MNHEY, CDR2 SVGAGI.

This rearrangement joins TRBV7-9 to TRBJ2-2; 7 bases match TRBD1. The germline V gene has CDR1 SEHNR and CDR2 FQNEAQ (reference sequence). This CDR3 has 14 amino acids. J lost 3 bases, V lost 7 bases, and 5 bases had no gene match. The CDR3 region is CASKTDRHTGELFF. The CDR3 nucleotides are TGTGCCAGCAAAACGGACAGGCACACCGGGGAGCTGTTTTTT. Using reference TRBV7-9 and TRBJ2-2 for the parts outside the CDR3, the full variable domain is DTGVSQNPRHKITKRGQNVTFRCDPISEHNRLYWYRQTLGQGPEFLTYFQNEAQLEKSRLLSDRFSAERPKGSFSTLEIQRTEQGDSAMYLCASKTDRHTGELFFGEGSRLTVL.

This clone was seen just once. This sequence joins TRBV5-1 and TRBJ1-4; D may be TRBD1 (5 bases). The CDR3 runs to 15 residues. With 0 bases removed from V and 3 bases from J, the gap between germline ends came to 9 bases. The V gene's germline CDR1 is SGHRS and CDR2 YFSETQ. The CDR3 nucleotides read TGCGCCAGCAGCTTGGGGGGGTCGGCTAATGAAAAACTGTTTTTT. This translates into CASSLGGSANEKLFF.